This T cell receptor (beta chain) was obtained from a study of blood T cells in healthy people across ages. A single count supports this clonotype. Its antigen remains unknown. The draw of peripheral blood yielded roughly 9.1 milliliters from each donor. With each sample, at least 6 micrograms of total RNA were extracted. Primers used in a second PCR of about 7 to 12 cycles were a sample-barcoded 5' primer and a J-beta primer mix. TCRdb re-analysed the 5' RACE reads in MiXCR, keeping a single row per CDR3 protein. The profile covers about 1.8 million distinct CDR3 sequences, with around 48% appearing a single time and less than 2.5% taken by the ten largest. CDR3 size: 16 residues. V lost 9 bases and J 1 base, leaving 16 bases between the germline ends. CDR1 is MNHNS and CDR2 is SASEGT in the germline V gene. General study findings and limits: While age rose, TCR beta diversity per million T cells dropped in a roughly linear way. It was held that the diversity estimates obtained from one million T cells were underestimates.

The clonotype comes from a woman in her 40s in good health. The specimen sequenced was blood. The chain recombines TRBV6-1 with TRBJ2-6, with D possibly being TRBD1 or TRBD2 (5 bases each). CDR3: CASRAGTYSGANVLTF. For the CDR3, the DNA is TGTGCCAGTCGTGCAGGGACGTATTCTGGGGCCAACGTCCTGACTTTC.